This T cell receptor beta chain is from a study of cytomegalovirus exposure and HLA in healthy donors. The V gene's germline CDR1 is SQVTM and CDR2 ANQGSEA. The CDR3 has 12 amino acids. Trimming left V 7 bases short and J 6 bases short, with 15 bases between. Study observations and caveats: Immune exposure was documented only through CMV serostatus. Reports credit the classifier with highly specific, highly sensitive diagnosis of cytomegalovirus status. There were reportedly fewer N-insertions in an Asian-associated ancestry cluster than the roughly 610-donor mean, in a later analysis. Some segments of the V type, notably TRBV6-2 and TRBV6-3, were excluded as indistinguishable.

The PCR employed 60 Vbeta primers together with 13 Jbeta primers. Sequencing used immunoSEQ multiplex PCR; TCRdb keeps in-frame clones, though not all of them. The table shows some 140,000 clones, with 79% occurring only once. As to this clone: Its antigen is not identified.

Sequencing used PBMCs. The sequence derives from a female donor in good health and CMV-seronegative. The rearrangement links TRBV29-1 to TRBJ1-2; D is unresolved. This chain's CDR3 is CSARENTDGYTF. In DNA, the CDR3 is TGCAGCGCCCGAGAAAACACAGATGGCTACACCTTC.